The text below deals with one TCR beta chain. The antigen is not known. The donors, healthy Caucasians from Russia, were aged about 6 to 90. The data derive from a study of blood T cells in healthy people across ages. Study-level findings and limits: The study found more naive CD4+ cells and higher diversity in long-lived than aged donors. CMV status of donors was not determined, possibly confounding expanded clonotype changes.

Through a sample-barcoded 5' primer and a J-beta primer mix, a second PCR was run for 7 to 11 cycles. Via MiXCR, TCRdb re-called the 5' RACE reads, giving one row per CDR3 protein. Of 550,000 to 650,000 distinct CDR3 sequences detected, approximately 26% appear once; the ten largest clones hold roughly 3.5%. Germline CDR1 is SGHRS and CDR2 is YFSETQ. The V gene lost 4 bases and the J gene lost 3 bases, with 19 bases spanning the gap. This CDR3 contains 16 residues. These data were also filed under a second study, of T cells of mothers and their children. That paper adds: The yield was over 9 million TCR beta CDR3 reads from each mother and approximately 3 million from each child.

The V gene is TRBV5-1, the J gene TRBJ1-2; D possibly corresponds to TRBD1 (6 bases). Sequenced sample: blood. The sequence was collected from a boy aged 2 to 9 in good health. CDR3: CASSLGRTVGYYGYTF. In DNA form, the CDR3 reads TGCGCCAGCAGCCTGGGCCGGACAGTAGGTTACTATGGCTACACCTTC.